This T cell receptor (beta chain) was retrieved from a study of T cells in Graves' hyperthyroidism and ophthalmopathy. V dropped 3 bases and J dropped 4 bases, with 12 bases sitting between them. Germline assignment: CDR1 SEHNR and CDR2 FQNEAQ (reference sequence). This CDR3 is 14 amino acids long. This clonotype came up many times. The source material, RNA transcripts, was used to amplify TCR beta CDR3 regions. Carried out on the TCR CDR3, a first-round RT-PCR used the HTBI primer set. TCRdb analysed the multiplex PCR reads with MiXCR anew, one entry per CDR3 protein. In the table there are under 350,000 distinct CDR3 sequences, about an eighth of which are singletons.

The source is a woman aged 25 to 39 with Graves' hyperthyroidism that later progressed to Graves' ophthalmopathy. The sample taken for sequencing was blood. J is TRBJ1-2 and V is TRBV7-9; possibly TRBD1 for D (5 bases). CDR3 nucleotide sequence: TGTGCCAGCAGCTTTCCGACAGTCTCCTATGGCTACACCTTC. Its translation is CASSFPTVSYGYTF.